A single sample is the source of the 29 T cell receptor beta chains below, sequenced in a study of blood T cells in healthy people across ages (dated by TCRdb to between 2015 and 2016). The library relied on 5' RACE. The sequencer was an Illumina HiSeq 2500. A second PCR of about 7 to 12 cycles was run with a J-beta primer mix and a sample-barcoded 5' primer. TCRdb reprocessed the public reads (quality trimming at Q25 with fastp, clone calling with MiXCR) and kept in-frame beta chains. All rows with the same CDR3 protein become a single entry with the most common DNA and genes. Counted in this sample were 1,500,000 or so distinct CDR3 sequences; about 42% of them appeared once. Over 3.5% of the sample belongs to the ten largest clones. The sequencing sample was made of blood. The receptor source for this set is a young woman in good health.

The chain uses TRBV4-1 and TRBJ2-5; 8 bases agree with TRBD1. With V trimmed by 4 bases and J by 11 bases, 18 bases remained unmatched. Germline CDR1 reads MGHRA; CDR2 reads YSYEKL. The CDR3 contains 16 residues. Here the CDR3 reads CASSLIGGTGYNEQYF. DNA for the CDR3: TGCGCCAGCAGCCTCATAGGCGGGACAGGCTACAATGAGCAGTACTTC.

V usage is TRBV4-3 and J usage is TRBJ1-2; possible D gene TRBD1, 5 bases. The ends were cut back, 0 bases at V and 4 bases at J, with 15 bases in the middle. Germline loops: CDR1 LGHNA, CDR2 YSLEER. The CDR3 runs 16 residues. CDR3 in DNA: TGCGCCAGCAGCCAAGATCGAGGGGCGGTTGGCTATGGCTACACCTTC. The encoded protein is CASSQDRGAVGYGYTF.

The chain carries TRBV9 and TRBJ2-3; D is uncertain. Germline assignment: CDR1 SGDLS and CDR2 YYNGEE. This CDR3 is 14 amino acids long. V lost 4 bases, J lost 6 bases, and 15 bases lay in between. CDR3 coding DNA: TGTGCCAGCAGCCCCACGACGAATTCGGATACGCAGTATTTT. Protein product: CASSPTTNSDTQYF. Filled out from reference TRBV9 and TRBJ2-3, the complete variable domain reads DSGVTQTPKHLITATGQRVTLRCSPRSGDLSVYWYQQSLDQGLQFLIQYYNGEERAKGNILERFSAQQFPDLHSELNLSSLELGDSALYFCASSPTTNSDTQYFGPGTRLTVL.

V gene TRBV7-8 combines with J gene TRBJ1-1, with TRBD1 identical over 8 bases. Germline CDR1 and CDR2: SGHVS and FQNEAQ. The CDR3 has 16 amino acids. J gave up 4 bases and V 6 bases, and 13 bases lay outside the gene matches. The CDR3 coding sequence is TGTGCCAGCAGGCGCCGACAGGGGCTTTTATCCACTGAAGCTTTCTTT. It encodes CASRRRQGLLSTEAFF.

The sample holds a few counts of this clonotype. The chain combines TRBV20-1 with TRBJ1-4; the match to TRBD1 covers 10 bases. Germline V gene sequence: CDR1 DFQATT, CDR2 SNEGSKA (reference sequence). J was trimmed by 7 bases and V by 5 bases; bases with no gene match: 16. The CDR3 totals 17 residues. CDR3 sequence: CSAQTRDRGITVEKLFF. CDR3 DNA sequence: TGCAGTGCTCAGACCCGGGACAGGGGTATAACAGTTGAAAAACTGTTTTTT.

This clonotype was recorded only once. This chain joins TRBV12-3 or TRBV12-4 and TRBJ1-2, with 8 bases matching TRBD1. Trimming took 6 bases from V and 1 from J; bases not matched to a gene: 10. This CDR3 has 16 residues. CDR3 bases: TGTGCCAGCAGCCGTCAAGGGACAGGCATTAACTATGGCTACACCTTC. Its protein is CASSRQGTGINYGYTF.

V and J are TRBV2 and TRBJ2-1, with 7 nucleotides matching TRBD1. This CDR3 region has 13 residues. V gave up 9 bases and J gave up 4 bases; unmatched junction bases: 6. Germline-derived CDR1 and CDR2 are SNHLY and FYNNEI. CDR3 residues: CASDRVKYNEQFF. The CDR3 DNA reads TGTGCCAGTGACAGGGTGAAGTACAATGAGCAGTTCTTC.

The V call is TRBV20-1, the J call TRBJ2-3, with 10 bases aligning to TRBD2. The trim removed 5 bases at V and 8 bases at J, leaving 13 bases unmatched. Germline V CDR1 and CDR2: DFQATT, SNEGSKA (reference sequence). The CDR3 runs to 15 residues. The CDR3 DNA reads as TGCAGTGCTGGCCCTAGCGGGAGAACAGGGATTACGCAGTATTTT. It is translated as CSAGPSGRTGITQYF.

The chain joins TRBV9 to TRBJ2-1, with D unclear. V was clipped by 3 bases and J by 9 bases, with 13 bases between them. This CDR3 spans 13 amino acids. From germline, CDR1 is SGDLS and CDR2 YYNGEE. In DNA, the CDR3 is TGTGCCAGCAGCGCCCTATCTCTGGGTGAGCAGTTCTTC. Its translation: CASSALSLGEQFF.

This clonotype was detected only a few times. This sequence joins TRBV4-3 and TRBJ1-1; D is ambiguous. The V gene lost 0 bases and the J gene lost 5 bases, with 7 bases spanning the gap. The V gene's germline CDR1 is LGHNA and CDR2 YSLEER. The CDR3 spans 13 residues. The DNA for the CDR3 is TGCGCCAGCAGCCAAGATAGCGGGACTGAAGCTTTCTTT. As protein: CASSQDSGTEAFF.

There are a few counts of this clonotype. The chain combines TRBV7-2 with TRBJ1-4, with D unresolved. This CDR3 is 16 amino acids long. Trimming stripped 2 bases from V and 3 bases from J, with 13 bases between. Per the germline V gene, CDR1 is SGHTA and CDR2 is FQGNSA. CDR3 loop: CASSLNPPGANEKLFF. CDR3 nucleotides: TGTGCCAGCAGCTTAAACCCCCCGGGAGCTAATGAAAAACTGTTTTTT.

The table lists this clonotype with a count of one. This chain links TRBV7-9 with TRBJ2-1, with 9 nucleotides matching TRBD2. V was clipped by 0 bases and J by 10 bases; unmatched bases: 7. Per the germline V gene, CDR1 is SEHNR and CDR2 is FQNEAQ (reference sequence). This CDR3 has 15 amino acids. CDR3 bases: TGTGCCAGCAGCTTAGCGCGGCTAGCGGGGCCCGAGCAGTTCTTC. It translates to CASSLARLAGPEQFF.

The V and J genes are TRBV12-3 or TRBV12-4 and TRBJ2-3, with a tentative D call TRBD2 (5 bases). Deletions cut 6 bases from V and 5 bases from J, with 12 bases between. The CDR3 runs to 13 residues. The DNA for the CDR3 is TGTGCCAGCAGCCTAGGACTGAAAGATACGCAGTATTTT. As protein: CASSLGLKDTQYF.

This chain connects TRBV12-3 or TRBV12-4 to TRBJ1-5; weak D call: TRBD1 (6 bases). V gave up 5 bases and J gave up 6 bases, with 14 bases separating them. This CDR3 region has 14 residues. The DNA of the CDR3 is TGTGCCAGCAGTCGCAAAGGGGGTGTTCAGCCCCAGCATTTT. Translated: CASSRKGGVQPQHF.

The rearrangement uses TRBV27 and TRBJ2-7; 10 bases map to TRBD2. V gave up 5 bases and J gave up 5 bases; unmatched junction bases: 6. The CDR3 is made up of 14 amino acids. CDR1 and CDR2 (germline): MNHEY, SMNVEV (reference sequence). The CDR3 DNA follows: TGTGCCAGCAGTCTCCGGACTAGCGGCGACGAGCAGTACTTC. Translated, it gives CASSLRTSGDEQYF.

The chain links TRBV5-5 to TRBJ2-1, with D tentatively TRBD2 (5 bases). CDR3 length equals 15 residues. The ends were cut back, 0 bases at V and 5 bases at J, with 12 bases in the middle. In germline, CDR1 is SGHKS, CDR2 YYEKEE (reference sequence). The CDR3 region has the DNA TGTGCCAGCAGCTTGGGTGGACTTGCCAACAATGAGCAGTTCTTC. As protein: CASSLGGLANNEQFF. The full variable domain, completed using reference TRBV5-5 and TRBJ2-1, is DAGVTQSPTHLIKTRGQQVTLRCSPISGHKSVSWYQQVLGQGPQFIFQYYEKEERGRGNFPDRFSARQFPNYSSELNVNALLLGDSALYLCASSLGGLANNEQFFGPGTRLTVL.

Ten or more counts support this clonotype. The rearrangement uses TRBV7-3 and TRBJ1-2, with D perhaps TRBD1 (5 bases). Germline V CDR1 and CDR2: SGHTA, FQGTGA. V was clipped by 5 bases and J by 8 bases, with 15 bases between them. CDR3 length equals 13 residues. In DNA form, the CDR3 reads TGTGCCAGCAGCCTTACCGGGGGGGAAGGCTACACCTTC. Protein: CASSLTGGEGYTF.

This clonotype was seen more than once but under ten times. This chain joins TRBV7-2 and TRBJ2-5; weak D call: TRBD2 (6 bases). Germline CDR1 is SGHTA and CDR2 is FQGNSA. Deletions cut 7 bases from V and 1 base from J, with 13 bases between. This CDR3 has 14 residues. The CDR3 reads CASTAGRIQETQYF. In nucleotides, the CDR3 is TGTGCCAGCACCGCGGGGCGGATCCAAGAGACCCAGTACTTC.

The chain has TRBV20-1 and TRBJ1-1; TRBD1 might be the D (6 bases). The V end was cut by 5 bases, the J end by 4 bases, with 17 bases between. The CDR3 loop spans 14 amino acids. Germline CDR1 is DFQATT and CDR2 is SNEGSKA (reference sequence). The CDR3 protein is CSAAPNRVATEAFF. Written as DNA, the CDR3 is TGCAGTGCTGCCCCTAACAGGGTGGCCACTGAAGCTTTCTTT.

This rearrangement joins TRBV6-5 to TRBJ1-4; 8 positions agree with TRBD1. Germline V gene data show CDR1 as MNHEY and CDR2 as SVGAGI. J gave up 3 bases and V 5 bases, and 8 bases lay outside the gene matches. The CDR3 loop spans 16 amino acids. This CDR3 is CASSPNSQGANEKLFF. CDR3 nucleotide sequence: TGTGCCAGCAGTCCCAATTCACAGGGGGCTAATGAAAAACTGTTTTTT.

This clonotype occurred a few times. The chain joins TRBV7-9 to TRBJ2-1, with no clear D. CDR1 and CDR2 (germline): SEHNR, FQNEAQ (reference sequence). Trimming shortened V by 5 bases and J by 4 bases, and 12 bases separated the two germline ends. CDR3 length equals 14 residues. The CDR3 loop reads CASSPSLLYNEQFF. The CDR3 nucleotides read TGTGCCAGCAGCCCCAGCCTTCTTTACAATGAGCAGTTCTTC.

The V call is TRBV15, the J call TRBJ1-2, with 9 bases lining up with TRBD1. The germline V gene has CDR1 LNHNV and CDR2 YYDKDF (reference sequence). The CDR3 runs 19 residues. V lost 0 bases, J lost 4 bases, and 15 bases stayed unmatched. The CDR3 DNA follows: TGTGCCACCAGCAGAGATCTCGGGACAGGGTCTTGGAAAAGCTATGGCTACACCTTC. Protein sequence: CATSRDLGTGSWKSYGYTF.

The chain links TRBV7-3 to TRBJ1-1; weak D call: TRBD1 (6 bases). Germline CDR1 is SGHTA and CDR2 is FQGTGA. V lost 0 bases, J lost 3 bases, and 14 bases lay in between. This CDR3 is 16 amino acids long. The CDR3 coding sequence is TGTGCCAGCAGCTTAACAGGGGGGGCAGAGTACACTGAAGCTTTCTTT. It encodes CASSLTGGAEYTEAFF.

V gene TRBV24-1 combines with J gene TRBJ2-1; TRBD1 matches 8 bases. The V gene's germline CDR1 is KGHDR and CDR2 SFDVKD. CDR3 size: 16 residues. After removal of 1 base from V and 4 bases from J, the junction contained 5 bases not matched to a gene. The CDR3: CATSDLGRTGYNEQFF. The CDR3 nucleotides read TGTGCCACCAGTGATTTAGGGAGGACAGGGTACAATGAGCAGTTCTTC.

The chain couples TRBV6-2 or TRBV6-3 to TRBJ1-1; TRBD1 matches at 8 bases. Germline CDR1 MNHEY, CDR2 SVGEGT. Losses at the gene ends were 0 bases for V and 1 base for J; bases not matched to a gene: 4. The CDR3 spans 16 residues. The CDR3 here is CASSYSRTGQNTEAFF. The CDR3 bases are TGTGCCAGCAGTTACTCCCGGACAGGGCAGAACACTGAAGCTTTCTTT.

The rearrangement links TRBV6-5 to TRBJ2-5, with 9 bases that match TRBD1. This CDR3 is built from 14 residues. J lost 4 bases, V lost 5 bases, and 5 bases had no gene match. Looked up from germline, CDR1 is MNHEY and CDR2 is SVGAGI. For the CDR3, the DNA is TGTGCCAGCAGTGACGGGACAGGGAGAGAGACCCAGTACTTC. Translating it yields CASSDGTGRETQYF.

The CDR3 here is CASRSRDYYGYTF. The CDR3 nucleotides read TGTGCCAGCAGATCCAGGGATTACTATGGCTACACCTTC. This sequence joins TRBV7-2 and TRBJ1-2, with D maybe TRBD1 (5 bases). Trimming removed 6 bases from V and 3 bases from J, with 11 bases in between. The CDR3 runs 13 residues. Germline loops: CDR1 SGHTA, CDR2 FQGNSA.

This clonotype has just one count. J is TRBJ2-1 and V is TRBV29-1; D is ambiguous. V was trimmed by 0 bases and J by 4 bases, leaving 7 bases between them. CDR1 and CDR2 from the germline V gene are SQVTM and ANQGSEA. CDR3 length: 13 residues. In nucleotides, the CDR3 is TGCAGCGTTGAAGATGAACGTTACAATGAGCAGTTCTTC. It codes for CSVEDERYNEQFF.

This clonotype was seen a few times. The DNA of the CDR3 is TGTGCCATCAGTGAGTCTACCGGGACCCTCGGGCAGTATTTT. It translates to CAISESTGTLGQYF. The chain links TRBV10-3 to TRBJ2-3; D is possibly TRBD1 or TRBD2 (5 bases each). The germline CDR1 and CDR2 sequences are ENHRY and SYGVKD. V lost 0 bases, J lost 11 bases, and 15 bases lay in between. The length of the CDR3 is 14 residues.